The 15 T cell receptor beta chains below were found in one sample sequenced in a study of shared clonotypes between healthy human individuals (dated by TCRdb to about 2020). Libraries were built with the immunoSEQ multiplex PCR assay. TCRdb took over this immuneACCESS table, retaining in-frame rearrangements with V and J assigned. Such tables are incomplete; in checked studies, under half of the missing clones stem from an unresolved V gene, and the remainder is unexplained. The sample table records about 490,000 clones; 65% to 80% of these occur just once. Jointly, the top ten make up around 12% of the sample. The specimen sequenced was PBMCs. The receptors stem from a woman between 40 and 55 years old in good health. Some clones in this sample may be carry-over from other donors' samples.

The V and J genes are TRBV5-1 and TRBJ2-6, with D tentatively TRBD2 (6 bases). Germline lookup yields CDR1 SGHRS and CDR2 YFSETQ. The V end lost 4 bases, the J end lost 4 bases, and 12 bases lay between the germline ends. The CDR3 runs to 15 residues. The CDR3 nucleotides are TGCGCCAGCAGCCAGGAGGGCGCCGGGGCCAACGTCCTGACTTTC. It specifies CASSQEGAGANVLTF.

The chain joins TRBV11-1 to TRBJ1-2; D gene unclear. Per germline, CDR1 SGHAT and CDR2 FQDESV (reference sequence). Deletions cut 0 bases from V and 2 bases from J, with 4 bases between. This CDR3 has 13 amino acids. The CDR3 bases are TGTGCCAGCAGCTTAGCACTAAACTATGGCTACACCTTC. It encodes CASSLALNYGYTF.

The CDR3 here is CASSPLAGAGDTQYF. DNA for the CDR3: TGTGCCAGCAGCCCCCTAGCGGGAGCCGGGGATACGCAGTATTTT. The chain couples TRBV9 to TRBJ2-3, with 10 bases that match TRBD2. Germline-derived CDR1 and CDR2 are SGDLS and YYNGEE. Unmatched junction bases numbered 8, after V lost 4 bases and J lost 6 bases. The CDR3 is 15 amino acids.

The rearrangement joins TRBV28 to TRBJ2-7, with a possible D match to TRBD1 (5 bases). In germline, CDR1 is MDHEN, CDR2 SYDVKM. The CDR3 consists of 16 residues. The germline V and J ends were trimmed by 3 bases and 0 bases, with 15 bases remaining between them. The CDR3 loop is CASSFDRALSSYEQYF. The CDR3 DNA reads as TGTGCCAGCAGTTTCGACAGAGCTCTAAGCTCCTACGAGCAGTACTTC.

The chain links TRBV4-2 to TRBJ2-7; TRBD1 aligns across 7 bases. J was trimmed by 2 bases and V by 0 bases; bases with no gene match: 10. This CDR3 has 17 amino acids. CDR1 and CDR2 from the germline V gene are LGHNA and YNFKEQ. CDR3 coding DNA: TGTGCCAGCAGCCAAGAGGAGCAAGGGACAGTCACCTACGAGCAGTACTTC. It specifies CASSQEEQGTVTYEQYF.

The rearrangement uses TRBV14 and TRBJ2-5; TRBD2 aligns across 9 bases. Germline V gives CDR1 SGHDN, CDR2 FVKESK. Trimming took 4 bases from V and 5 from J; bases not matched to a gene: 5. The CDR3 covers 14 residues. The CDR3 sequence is CASSLAGVKETQYF. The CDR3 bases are TGTGCCAGCAGCCTAGCGGGAGTGAAGGAGACCCAGTACTTC.

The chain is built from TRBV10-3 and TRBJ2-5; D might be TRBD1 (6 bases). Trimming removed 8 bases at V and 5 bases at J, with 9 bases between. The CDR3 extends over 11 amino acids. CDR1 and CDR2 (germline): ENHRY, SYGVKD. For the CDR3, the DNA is TGTGCCATCGGGGGCGGGGAGACCCAGTACTTC. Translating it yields CAIGGGETQYF.

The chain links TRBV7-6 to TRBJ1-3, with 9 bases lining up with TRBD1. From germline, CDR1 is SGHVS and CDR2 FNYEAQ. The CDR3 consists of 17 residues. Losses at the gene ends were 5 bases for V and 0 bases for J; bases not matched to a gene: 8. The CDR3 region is CASSASWTGVSGNTIYF. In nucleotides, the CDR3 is TGTGCCAGCAGCGCTTCTTGGACAGGGGTCTCTGGAAACACCATATATTTT.

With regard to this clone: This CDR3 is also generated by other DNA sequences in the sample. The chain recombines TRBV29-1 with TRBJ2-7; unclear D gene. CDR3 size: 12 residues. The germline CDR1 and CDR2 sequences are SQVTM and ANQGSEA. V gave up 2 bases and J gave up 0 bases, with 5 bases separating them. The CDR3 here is CSVELSSYEQYF. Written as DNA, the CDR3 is TGCAGCGTTGAATTGAGCTCCTACGAGCAGTACTTC.

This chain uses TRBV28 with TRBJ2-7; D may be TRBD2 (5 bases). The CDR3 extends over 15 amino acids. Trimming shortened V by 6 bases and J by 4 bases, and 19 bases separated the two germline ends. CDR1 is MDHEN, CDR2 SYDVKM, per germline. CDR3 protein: CASSHRRVTGYEQYF. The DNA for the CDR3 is TGTGCCAGCAGCCATCGCCGGGTAACGGGATACGAGCAGTACTTC.

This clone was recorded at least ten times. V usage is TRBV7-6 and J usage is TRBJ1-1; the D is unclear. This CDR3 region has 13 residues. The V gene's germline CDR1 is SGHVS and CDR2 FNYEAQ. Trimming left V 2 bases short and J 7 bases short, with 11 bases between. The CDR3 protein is CASSLYSSNEAFF. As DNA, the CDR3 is TGTGCCAGCAGCTTATATTCCAGTAATGAAGCTTTCTTT. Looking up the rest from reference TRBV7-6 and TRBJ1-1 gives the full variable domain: GAGVSQSPRYKVTKRGQDVALRCDPISGHVSLYWYRQALGQGPEFLTYFNYEAQQDKSGLPNDRFSAERPEGSISTLTIQRTEQRDSAMYRCASSLYSSNEAFFGQGTRLTVV.

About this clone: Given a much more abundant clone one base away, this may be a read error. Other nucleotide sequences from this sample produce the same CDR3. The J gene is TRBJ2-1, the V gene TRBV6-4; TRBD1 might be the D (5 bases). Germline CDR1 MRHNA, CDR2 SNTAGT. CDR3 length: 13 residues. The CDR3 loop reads CASSDSDNNEQFF. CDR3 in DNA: TGCGCCAGCAGTGACTCGGACAACAATGAGCAGTTCTTC.

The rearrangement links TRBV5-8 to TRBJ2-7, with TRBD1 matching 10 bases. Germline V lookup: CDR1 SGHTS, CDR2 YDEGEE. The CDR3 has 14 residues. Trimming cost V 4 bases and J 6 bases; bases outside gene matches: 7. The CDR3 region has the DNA TGTGCCAGCAGCCCAGGGACAGGGGCTCTCGAGCAGTACTTC. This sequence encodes CASSPGTGALEQYF.

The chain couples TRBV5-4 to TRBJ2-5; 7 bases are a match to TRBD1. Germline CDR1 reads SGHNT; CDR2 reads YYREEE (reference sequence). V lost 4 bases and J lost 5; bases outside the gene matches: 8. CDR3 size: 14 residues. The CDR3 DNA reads TGTGCCAGCAGCCTGAAAGGGGGCGGGGAGACCCAGTACTTC. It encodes CASSLKGGGETQYF.

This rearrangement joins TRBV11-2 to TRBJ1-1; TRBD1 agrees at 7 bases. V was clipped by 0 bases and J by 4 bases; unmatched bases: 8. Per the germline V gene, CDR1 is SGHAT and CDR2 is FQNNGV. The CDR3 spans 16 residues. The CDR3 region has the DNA TGTGCCAGCAGCTTAGATTGGGGGACAGTTCGCACTGAAGCTTTCTTT. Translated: CASSLDWGTVRTEAFF.